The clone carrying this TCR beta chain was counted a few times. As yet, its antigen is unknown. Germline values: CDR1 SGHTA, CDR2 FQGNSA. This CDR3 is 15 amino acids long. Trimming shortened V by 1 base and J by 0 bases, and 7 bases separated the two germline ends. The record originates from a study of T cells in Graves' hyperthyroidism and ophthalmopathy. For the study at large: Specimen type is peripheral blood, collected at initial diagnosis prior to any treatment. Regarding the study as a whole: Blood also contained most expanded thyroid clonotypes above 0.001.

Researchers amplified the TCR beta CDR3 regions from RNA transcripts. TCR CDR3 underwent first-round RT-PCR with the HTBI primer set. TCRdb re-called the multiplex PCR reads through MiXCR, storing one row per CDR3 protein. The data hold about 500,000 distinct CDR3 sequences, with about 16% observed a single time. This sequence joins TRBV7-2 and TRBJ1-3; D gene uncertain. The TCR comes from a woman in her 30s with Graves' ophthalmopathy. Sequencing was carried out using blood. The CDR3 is CASSLELSSGNTIYF. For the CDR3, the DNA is TGTGCCAGCAGCTTAGAACTGAGCTCTGGAAACACCATATATTTT.